The T cell receptor (beta chain) under discussion was sequenced for a study of low-dose radiotherapy and immunotherapy resistance in tumors (dated 2022 in TCRdb). With regard to the full study: In Cohort 1, 0.5 Gy per fraction was delivered every 2 weeks, and a total PTV dose of 6.5 Gy was prescribed. In Cohort 2, 1 Gy per fraction was delivered every two weeks, for a total of 13 Gy over 26 weeks. Patients were given nivolumab as a 240 mg flat dose every two weeks and ipilimumab at 1 mg/kg every six weeks, with both drugs delivered intravenously. No randomization into treatment groups was done for the people taking part in the trial. Starting on cycle 1 day 1, patients took 300 mg of aspirin by mouth once daily for four cycles. Eight patients were included in the translational analysis: three from the first dose cohort and the first five from the second dose cohort. Cyclophosphamide 200 mg/m2 was administered intravenously every two weeks, one day before each radiation and immunotherapy administration.

This clonotype was seen at least ten times. Its antigen remains unidentified. No base qualities exist here, and no much larger clone lies one base off it. In light of the paper, this sample's time point label describes: before trial treatment. Donors were enrolled in RACIN, a single-arm phase I dose-escalation trial combining nivolumab, ipilimumab, aspirin, low-dose cyclophosphamide and low-dose radiotherapy. Patients with advanced, TIL-negative solid tumors were considered eligible. Sequenced using an Illumina HiSeq 2500. To make first-strand cDNA, Superscript III was used along with a set of TRAV- and TRBV-specific primers so that both the TCRalpha and TCRbeta chains were covered. TCRs were amplified with Phusion for roughly 20 PCR cycles, with a constant-region primer paired with the adapter attached to the V primers. Isolated mRNA was amplified with the MessageAmp II aRNA Amplification Kit, using an approximately 16-hour in vitro transcription at 37°C. mRNA for TCR sequencing was isolated with the Dynabeads mRNA DIRECT Purification Kit. A second approximately 23-cycle Phusion PCR added indexed Illumina adapters, and products were purified with AMPure XP beads. As for how the authors treated the data: Using custom Perl scripts, TCR sequences that encoded the same protein were pooled, out-of-frame sequences were dropped, and the abundance of each clonotype was calculated. TCR sequences supported by only a single read were excluded from analysis. Among the metrics used to describe the repertoires were Shannon entropy, Gini index, clonality, richness, and the frequency of TCRs shared between repertoires. In TCRdb, the public reads were trimmed at Q25 with fastp and aligned with MiXCR, with productive beta chains retained. Rows are unified per CDR3 protein, each entry keeping the most common DNA and genes. TCRdb, not the authors, supplied the V and J calls. The sample includes approximately 70,000 distinct CDR3 sequences, with roughly 30% observed a single time. The ten most abundant clones make up over 8.5% of the sample.

V is cut by 6 bases and J by 4 bases, and the space between the germline ends is 15 bases. CDR1 and CDR2 were assigned from the germline V gene as ENHRY and SYGVKD. Inclusive of the bounding cysteine and phenylalanine, the CDR3 is 15 residues long. The DNA shown is the 45-base CDR3, in frame from base 1. The input for sequencing was PBMCs, taken before treatment. The source of this sequence is a female donor with ovarian cancer. This sequence uses TRBV10-3 and TRBJ2-2, with a weak D call of TRBD1 (6 bases match). The DNA sequence is given as TGTGCCATCAGCTCCGGGACACCGAGCACCGGGGAGCTGTTTTTT. The encoded protein is CAISSGTPSTGELFF.